This section outlines one TCR beta chain sequence together with its context. Which antigen it targets is not known. No base quality values were provided; no much bigger clone lies one nucleotide off. This entry comes from a study of OX40 agonist ivuxolimab in advanced cancers. Notes on the research overall: Ivuxolimab, which targeted the costimulatory receptor OX40 (CD134), was an agonistic, fully human IgG2 monoclonal antibody. Patients were allowed to have had prior anti-PD-1, anti-PD-L1 or anti-CTLA-4 therapy, and around 37% of the dose-escalation patients had previously received checkpoint inhibitors. The monotherapy dose-escalation portion (N ≈ 55 patients) of the phase I ivuxolimab trial is reported in the paper. Of the roughly 53 patients in dose escalation, 19 had hepatocellular carcinoma, some 15 had melanoma, 9 had renal cell carcinoma and 9 had head and neck cancer. The dose-escalation cohort was about 83% male with a mean age of around 64 years, ranging from roughly 23 to 90. The point of sequencing TCRbeta in the periphery was to test whether ivuxolimab changed TCR sequence diversity and drove clonal T-cell expansion. Intravenous ivuxolimab was administered to patients every 2 weeks at six dose levels: 0.01, 0.1, 0.3, 1.5, 3 and 10 mg/kg. Partial responses were achieved by three dose-escalation patients, of whom one had hepatocellular carcinoma and two had cutaneous melanoma.

What the authors observed across the whole study: Which antigens the clonally expanded peripheral T cells were specific for was not determined. Clonal expansion of both CD4+ and CD8+ blood T cells was observed from baseline to week 6 at doses 0.1 to 3.0 mg/kg. Partial responders in the 0.1-3.0 mg/kg groups had among the lowest normalized peripheral clonal expansion, especially among CD8+ T cells. After ivuxolimab, more expanded clones were found on average in CD8+ T cells than in CD4+ T cells. Low levels of normalized T-cell clonal expansion were also seen in some nonresponding patients.

Patients with autoimmune disease history or receiving systemic immunosuppression were excluded from the trial. In every dose cohort, peripheral blood was drawn for TCR sequencing at baseline, cycle 4 day 1, and cycle 7 day 1. The samples were drawn from a first-in-human, open-label, multicenter phase I dose-escalation trial of ivuxolimab. The trial enrolled adults with locally advanced or metastatic head and neck squamous cell, hepatocellular, melanoma or renal cell carcinoma. Before TCR sequencing, CD4+ T cells and CD8+ T cells were sorted from peripheral blood as separate populations. Genomic DNA was extracted from sorted cells for sequencing of the TCRbeta CDR3 region. TCRbeta CDR3 regions were sequenced using the immunoSEQ Assay. TCRdb stores this immuneACCESS table with in-frame sequences only. Part of the clones is absent; in the studies checked, under half of the shortfall reflects unresolved V genes, and no reason is known for the rest. The sample yields tens of thousands of clones; around 88% were counted once. 2.5% to 3% of the sample goes to the ten largest clones.

The receptor was derived from an adult with an advanced solid tumor such as melanoma, head and neck, liver or kidney cancer. Sequencing was performed on CD4+ or CD8+ T cells sorted from blood, taken in a trial of the OX40 agonist ivuxolimab.

CDR3 protein: CAISDGGRGTNEKLFF. The DNA is TGTGCCATCAGTGACGGGGGACGGGGCACTAATGAAAAACTGTTTTTT. The chain uses TRBV10-3 and TRBJ1-4; a weak D assignment points to TRBD1 (5 bases agree). The CDR3, from cysteine to phenylalanine, totals 16 residues. Solely the CDR3 DNA is kept, with 48 bases framed from the first base. Trimming takes 3 bases from V and 2 bases from J, and the germline ends sit 13 bases apart. Via the germline V gene, CDR1 is ENHRY and CDR2 SYGVKD.